This TCR beta chain was identified during a study of shared clonotypes between healthy human individuals. Whole-study context: Two women and three men aged 18 to 49 served as donors.

As regards this clone: What it binds is not known. One junction end disagrees with the germline gene, perhaps due to a read error.

CD8 cells regarded as naive lacked CD45RO, were positively chosen for CCR7, and omitted terminally differentiated effector memory CD45RA+ cells. Study donors comprised healthy, HIV-negative adults devoid of recent acute infection or vaccination. The assay was immunoSEQ multiplex PCR, and TCRdb's table has in-frame clones only and misses some. There are about 750,000 clones in the sample; about 92% occur only once, and nearly 25% lies in the top ten. Findings and caveats of the study: Few donors restricted represented genetic and exposure-history diversity.

Per germline, CDR1 MDHEN and CDR2 SYDVKM. This CDR3 region has 17 residues. The TCR sequence derives from a man aged 25 to 40 in good health. Sequencing used naive CD8+ T cells sorted from blood. The chain carries TRBV28 and TRBJ2-7; 9 bases fit TRBD2. DNA of the CDR3: TGTGCCAACAGTTTAGAGCGGCTAGCGGGAAGGGTCTACGAGCAGTACTTC. As protein: CANSLERLAGRVYEQYF.